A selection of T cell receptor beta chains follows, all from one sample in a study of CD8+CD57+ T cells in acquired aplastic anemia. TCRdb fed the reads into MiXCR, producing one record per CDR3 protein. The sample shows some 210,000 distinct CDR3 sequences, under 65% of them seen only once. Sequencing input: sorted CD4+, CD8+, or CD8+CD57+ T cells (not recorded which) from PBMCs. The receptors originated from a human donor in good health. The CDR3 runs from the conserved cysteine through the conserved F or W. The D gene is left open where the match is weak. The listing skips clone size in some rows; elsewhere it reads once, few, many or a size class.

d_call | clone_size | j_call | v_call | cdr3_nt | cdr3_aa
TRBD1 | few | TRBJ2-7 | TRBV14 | TGTGCCAGCAGCCAAGGGACAGGCTACGAGCAGTACTTC | CASSQGTGYEQYF
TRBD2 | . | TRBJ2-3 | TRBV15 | TGTGCCACCAGGCGGGGGGGAGGGCAGTATTTT | CATRRGGGQYF
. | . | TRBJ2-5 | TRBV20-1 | TGCAGTGCTCCCACGTTCGAAGGGCTCGAGACCCAGTACTTC | CSAPTFEGLETQYF
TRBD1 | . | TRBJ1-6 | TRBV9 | TGTGCCAGCAGCGCCCGGACAGGGGATTCACCCCTCCACTTT | CASSARTGDSPLHF
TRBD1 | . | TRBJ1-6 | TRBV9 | TGTGCCAGCAGCCTATCCGGGACAGGGGGTAATTCACCCCCCCACTTT | CASSLSGTGGNSPPHF
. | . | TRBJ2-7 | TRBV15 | TGTGCCACCAGCAGAGATTCCCAGGACTACGAGCAGTACTTC | CATSRDSQDYEQYF
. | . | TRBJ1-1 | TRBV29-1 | TGCAGCGGGGCGGCAGGGAGCACTGAAGCTTTCTTT | CSGAAGSTEAFF
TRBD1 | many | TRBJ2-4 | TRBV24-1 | TGTGCCACCAGTGGGGACAGGGGGGGAGGCATTCAGTACTTC | CATSGDRGGGIQYF
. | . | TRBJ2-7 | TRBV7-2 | TGTGCCAGCAGCTTAAATGTTGAGACCTGGCAGTACTTC | CASSLNVETWQYF
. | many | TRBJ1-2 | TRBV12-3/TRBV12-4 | TGTGCCAGCAGTTTCGTGGCGCCGGGCTATGGCTACACCTTC | CASSFVAPGYGYTF
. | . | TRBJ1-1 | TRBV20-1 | TGCAGTGCTAGGCCGGGGAACACTGAAGCTTTCTTT | CSARPGNTEAFF
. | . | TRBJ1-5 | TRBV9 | TGTGCCAGCAGCCCTCGGCCGGGGCCCCAGCATTTT | CASSPRPGPQHF
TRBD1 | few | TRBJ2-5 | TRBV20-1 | TGCAGTGCTACGGGACAGGGGTCCGGGGAGACCCAGTACTTC | CSATGQGSGETQYF
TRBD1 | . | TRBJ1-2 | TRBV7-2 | TGTGCCAGCAGCTGGGGACAGGGAGCTGGCTACACCTTC | CASSWGQGAGYTF